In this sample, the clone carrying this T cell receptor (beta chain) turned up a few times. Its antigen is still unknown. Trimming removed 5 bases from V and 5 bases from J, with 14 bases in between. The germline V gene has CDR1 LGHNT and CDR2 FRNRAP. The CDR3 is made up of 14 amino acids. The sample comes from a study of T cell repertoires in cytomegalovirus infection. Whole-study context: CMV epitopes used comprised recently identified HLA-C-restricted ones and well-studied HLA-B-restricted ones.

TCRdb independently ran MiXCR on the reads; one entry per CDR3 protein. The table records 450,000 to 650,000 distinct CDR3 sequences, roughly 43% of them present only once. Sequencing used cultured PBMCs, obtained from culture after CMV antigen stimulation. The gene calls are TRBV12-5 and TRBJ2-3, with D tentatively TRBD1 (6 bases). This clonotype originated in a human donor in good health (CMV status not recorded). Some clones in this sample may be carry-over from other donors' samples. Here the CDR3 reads CASGAGTLEDTQYF. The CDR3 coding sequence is TGTGCTAGTGGTGCCGGGACACTTGAAGATACGCAGTATTTT. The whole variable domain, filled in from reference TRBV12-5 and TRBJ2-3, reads DARVTQTPRHKVTEMGQEVTMRCQPILGHNTVFWYRQTMMQGLELLAYFRNRAPLDDSGMPKDRFSAEMPDATLATLKIQPSEPRDSAVYFCASGAGTLEDTQYFGPGTRLTVL.